Following are 23 T cell receptor beta chains from one sample sequenced in a study of blood T cell repertoires in COVID-19 (dated by TCRdb to 2020 to 2022). The library was prepared using the immunoSEQ multiplex PCR assay. TCRdb stores this immuneACCESS table with in-frame sequences only. Part of the clones is absent; in the studies checked, under half of the shortfall reflects unresolved V genes, and no reason is known for the rest. The sample records about 240,000 clones, around four fifths of which are singletons. Roughly an eighth of the sample is in the top ten clones. Source material: peripheral blood. The origin of the receptors is a woman aged 60 to 75 with active or convalescent COVID-19.

This chain links TRBV5-6 with TRBJ2-1; 12 positions agree with TRBD2. CDR3 length equals 14 residues. Germline V gene data show CDR1 as SGHDT and CDR2 as YYEEEE. V dropped 4 bases and J dropped 4; count of bases not matched to a gene: 0. The CDR3 DNA reads TGTGCCAGCAGCGGACTAGCGGGGTACAATGAGCAGTTCTTC. It encodes CASSGLAGYNEQFF.

J is TRBJ1-2 and V is TRBV19; 9 nucleotides align to TRBD1. This CDR3 is 15 amino acids long. Unmatched junction bases numbered 14, after V lost 7 bases and J lost 8 bases. Germline CDR1 is LNHDA and CDR2 is SQIVND (reference sequence). The CDR3 loop is CASNKKRADRGGYTF. Written as DNA, the CDR3 is TGTGCCAGTAATAAAAAGAGGGCGGACAGGGGCGGCTACACCTTC.

V gene TRBV11-3 combines with J gene TRBJ2-5; 7 bases are a match to TRBD1. This CDR3 has 16 residues. Per the germline V gene, CDR1 is SGHNT and CDR2 is YENEEA. Germline trimming cut 1 base from V and 5 bases from J; bases unmatched to any gene: 10. The chain's CDR3 is CASSLGGTDNQETQYF. CDR3 bases: TGTGCCAGCAGCTTAGGGGGGACAGATAATCAGGAGACCCAGTACTTC. The complete variable domain, with remaining parts taken from reference TRBV11-3 and TRBJ2-5, reads EAGVVQSPRYKIIEKKQPVAFWCNPISGHNTLYWYLQNLGQGPELLIRYENEEAVDDSQLPKDRFSAERLKGVDSTLKIQPAELGDSAVYLCASSLGGTDNQETQYFGPGTRLLVL.

The chain combines TRBV27 with TRBJ2-2; D is perhaps TRBD1 (5 bases). The length of the CDR3 is 13 residues. Germline V gives CDR1 MNHEY, CDR2 SMNVEV (reference sequence). The V gene lost 5 bases and the J gene lost 7 bases, with 11 bases spanning the gap. The CDR3 DNA reads TGTGCCAGCAGTCGCTCAGGGTACGGGGAGCTGTTTTTT. It specifies CASSRSGYGELFF.

The chain employs TRBV6-6 and TRBJ1-5, with TRBD1 matching 7 bases. Germline CDR1 is MNHNY and CDR2 is SVGAGI (reference sequence). Unmatched junction bases numbered 8, after V lost 3 bases and J lost 3 bases. The CDR3 covers 16 residues. The CDR3 DNA is TGTGCCAGCAGTTATGCCCAGGGGGTTAACAATCAGCCCCAGCATTTT. Residues: CASSYAQGVNNQPQHF.

The J gene is TRBJ1-6, the V gene TRBV5-6; weak D call: TRBD1 (5 bases). CDR1 and CDR2 (germline): SGHDT, YYEEEE. Trimming took off 2 bases at V and 2 bases at J, with 11 bases between the two ends. The CDR3 extends over 16 amino acids. This CDR3 reads CASSLQASPYNSPLHF. The CDR3 DNA is TGTGCCAGCAGCTTACAGGCCAGCCCCTATAATTCACCCCTCCACTTT.

V gene TRBV18 combines with J gene TRBJ1-1, with 8 bases identical to TRBD1. This CDR3 is built from 19 residues. The V gene end was trimmed by 2 bases and the J gene end by 2 bases; junction bases not matched to a gene: 16. Germline lookup yields CDR1 KGHSH and CDR2 LQKENI. The CDR3 loop is CASSPWTGLASGFNTEAFF. The CDR3 nucleotides are TGTGCCAGCTCACCATGGACAGGGTTGGCGTCGGGGTTTAACACTGAAGCTTTCTTT.

The chain carries TRBV2 and TRBJ2-3; TRBD2 matches at 10 bases. CDR1 SNHLY and CDR2 FYNNEI come from the germline V gene. The V gene end was trimmed by 3 bases and the J gene end by 5 bases; junction bases not matched to a gene: 5. The CDR3 runs 15 residues. The CDR3 DNA follows: TGTGCCAGCAGTGACAGCGGGGGGGTTAGAGATACGCAGTATTTT. It codes for CASSDSGGVRDTQYF.

The V and J genes are TRBV5-8 and TRBJ1-2; possibly TRBD1 for D (6 bases). Trimming stripped 4 bases from V and 2 bases from J, with 15 bases between. Looked up from germline, CDR1 is SGHTS and CDR2 is YDEGEE. This CDR3 contains 15 residues. The DNA for the CDR3 is TGTGCCAGCAGCCGATGGACAGTTGACAACTATGGCTACACCTTC. Residues: CASSRWTVDNYGYTF.

The chain joins TRBV15 to TRBJ2-2; 8 nucleotides match TRBD1. Germline CDR1 LNHNV, CDR2 YYDKDF (reference sequence). Trimming cost V 0 bases and J 5 bases; bases outside gene matches: 8. The CDR3 has 17 amino acids. The DNA for the CDR3 is TGTGCCACCAGCAGAGATCGGCGGACAGGGAGGACCGGGGAGCTGTTTTTT. Its translation is CATSRDRRTGRTGELFF.

The CDR3: CASSLESPGVGYTF. The CDR3 bases are TGTGCCAGCAGCTTAGAATCGCCGGGGGTCGGCTACACCTTC. V gene TRBV11-2 combines with J gene TRBJ1-2; D might be TRBD1 (5 bases). The ends were cut back, 0 bases at V and 8 bases at J, with 13 bases in the middle. Germline CDR1 reads SGHAT; CDR2 reads FQNNGV. The CDR3 contains 14 residues.

The chain carries TRBV13 and TRBJ2-7, with TRBD2 identical over 10 bases. Germline V gives CDR1 PRHDT, CDR2 FYEKMQ (reference sequence). V was clipped by 2 bases and J by 2 bases; unmatched bases: 6. The CDR3 is 16 amino acids. Written as DNA, the CDR3 is TGTGCCAGCAGCTTACGGACTAGCGGAGCCACCTACGAGCAGTACTTC. Protein sequence: CASSLRTSGATYEQYF.

This clone was recorded a few times. This chain joins TRBV7-9 and TRBJ1-1; TRBD1 matches 7 bases. The junction had 8 bases not matched to a gene; V was cut back by 4 bases and J by 0 bases. This CDR3 contains 16 residues. The germline V gene encodes CDR1 SEHNR and CDR2 FQNEAQ (reference sequence). The CDR3 DNA reads as TGTGCCAGCAGCTCAGGGGACAGAGACATGAACACTGAAGCTTTCTTT. The encoded protein is CASSSGDRDMNTEAFF.

CDR3 region: CASSLEAGGGSGNTIYF. In DNA, the CDR3 is TGCGCCAGCAGCTTGGAGGCAGGAGGCGGGTCTGGAAACACCATATATTTT. V gene TRBV5-1 combines with J gene TRBJ1-3; no definite D call. Between the trimmed V and J ends, which lost 0 bases and 1 base, there was a span of 14 bases. The CDR3 totals 17 residues. Germline CDR1 reads SGHRS; CDR2 reads YFSETQ.

The CDR3 loop is CASSLEGGLGGYTF. CDR3 nucleotide sequence: TGTGCCAGCAGCTTAGAAGGGGGATTAGGTGGCTACACCTTC. The V gene is TRBV7-6, the J gene TRBJ1-2; D may be TRBD1 (6 bases). V shed 1 base and J shed 7 bases, with 13 bases lying between them. Looked up from germline, CDR1 is SGHVS and CDR2 is FNYEAQ. This CDR3 is 14 amino acids long.

The chain has TRBV3-1 (or the pseudogene TRBV3-2) and TRBJ2-6; tentative D call: TRBD2 (5 bases). V lost 6 bases and J 0 bases, leaving 15 bases between the germline ends. This CDR3 is built from 17 residues. The germline V gene encodes CDR1 LGHDT and CDR2 YNNKEL (reference sequence). The CDR3 DNA reads as TGTGCCAGCAGGACGAATGGGCGGGTCTCTGGGGCCAACGTCCTGACTTTC. Translation gives CASRTNGRVSGANVLTF.

This chain joins TRBV5-1 and TRBJ2-2; 7 bases are a match to TRBD1. This CDR3 region has 15 residues. The J segment lost 0 bases and the V segment lost 5 bases, leaving 4 bases of the junction unmatched. From germline, CDR1 is SGHRS and CDR2 YFSETQ. CDR3 sequence reads: CASRIDRANTGELFF. The CDR3 nucleotides read TGCGCCAGCAGAATCGACAGGGCGAACACCGGGGAGCTGTTTTTT.

This clone was counted ten times or more. This sequence joins TRBV19 and TRBJ1-2; D is undetermined. V lost 7 bases and J lost 4, with 7 bases in between. The CDR3 consists of 11 residues. Germline values: CDR1 LNHDA, CDR2 SQIVND (reference sequence). Here the CDR3 reads CASNRGYGYTF. The CDR3 coding sequence is TGTGCCAGTAACCGGGGCTATGGCTACACCTTC.

The chain uses TRBV2 and TRBJ1-5; D perhaps matches TRBD1 (6 bases). V was shortened by 7 bases and J by 7 bases, with 14 bases between the two germline ends. The CDR3 runs 13 residues. Germline values: CDR1 SNHLY, CDR2 FYNNEI. DNA for the CDR3: TGTGCCAGCACCCAGGGGTGGAGCCAGCCCCAGCATTTT. Amino acid sequence: CASTQGWSQPQHF.

The chain joins TRBV2 to TRBJ2-5, with D possibly TRBD1 on 5 matching bases. Per germline, CDR1 SNHLY and CDR2 FYNNEI. With 1 base removed from V and 5 bases from J, the gap between germline ends came to 14 bases. The CDR3 runs 15 residues. Here the CDR3 DNA reads TGTGCCAGCAGTGAAGGGGGCGTTACCTGGGAGACCCAGTACTTC. It codes for CASSEGGVTWETQYF.

To note about this clone: Other DNA sequences from this sample encode an identical CDR3 as well. This rearrangement joins TRBV7-3 to TRBJ1-1; no firm D call. Looked up from germline, CDR1 is SGHTA and CDR2 is FQGTGA. V was shortened by 3 bases and J by 3 bases, with 8 bases between the two germline ends. The CDR3 has 13 residues. CDR3 amino acids: CASSFSRDTEAFF. The CDR3, as DNA: TGTGCCAGCAGCTTCAGCCGGGACACTGAAGCTTTCTTT.

The chain is built from TRBV30 and TRBJ1-2; 8 bases match TRBD1. This CDR3 is 13 amino acids long. V lost 8 bases and J lost 4; bases outside the gene matches: 9. The germline CDR1 and CDR2 sequences are GTSNPN and SVGIG (reference sequence). CDR3 loop: CAAQDRDPYGYTF. The CDR3 region has the DNA TGTGCCGCCCAGGACAGGGATCCCTATGGCTACACCTTC.

Written as DNA, the CDR3 is TGTGCCAGCAGGGTAGCGGGGGGGAACAATGAGCAGTTCTTC. The encoded protein is CASRVAGGNNEQFF. This sequence joins TRBV6-5 and TRBJ2-1; 11 bases map to TRBD2. Looked up from germline, CDR1 is MNHEY and CDR2 is SVGAGI. This CDR3 spans 14 amino acids. The V gene end was trimmed by 6 bases and the J gene end by 5 bases; junction bases not matched to a gene: 3.